The source of this T cell receptor (beta chain) is a study of cytomegalovirus exposure and HLA in healthy donors. The study ran its PCR with 60 Vbeta and 13 Jbeta primers. TCRdb's table, derived via immunoSEQ multiplex PCR, lists solely in-frame clones and lacks some. The profile covers 150,000 to 200,000 clones, with 81% appearing a single time and around 2.1% taken by the ten largest. General observations from the study: Across HLA loci, a later analysis found differing TCR association rates, with DRB1 most and HLA-C fewest. Some 150 TCR beta chains were listed as cytomegalovirus-associated.

V shed 0 bases and J shed 1 base, with 7 bases lying between them. The CDR3 extends over 15 amino acids. Germline CDR1 LNHNV, CDR2 YYDKDF (reference sequence). Turning to this clone: Antigen: not known.

The study sampled nominally healthy donors, though unrecorded immune exposures were likely. The TCR sequence derives from a woman aged 18 to 35 in good health and CMV-seropositive. The sample consisted of PBMCs. The J gene is TRBJ1-3, the V gene TRBV15; no clear D gene. The CDR3 region is CATSRDAGSGNTIYF. The CDR3, as DNA: TGTGCCACCAGCAGAGATGCAGGATCTGGAAACACCATATATTTT.